The 23 T cell receptor beta chains reported below all come from one sample, sequenced in a study of CD8 T cells in ankylosing spondylitis. TCRdb analysed the 5' RACE reads with MiXCR anew, one entry per CDR3 protein. The data contain some 120,000 distinct CDR3 sequences, 12% to 15% of them singletons. The sequenced sample was blood, either unsorted or a sorted T cell fraction (not recorded which). These TCRs come from a female donor with ankylosing spondylitis or in good health (not recorded which).

The sample holds many counts of this clonotype. V gene TRBV12-3 or TRBV12-4 combines with J gene TRBJ2-1; TRBD2 matches 10 bases. The CDR3 totals 14 residues. The trim removed 6 bases at V and 6 bases at J, leaving 5 bases unmatched. This chain's CDR3 is CASSEGLASNEQFF. CDR3 in DNA: TGTGCCAGCAGCGAGGGACTAGCGAGCAATGAGCAGTTCTTC.

A remark on this clonotype: A single base separates this from a much larger clone, so it may be a read error. The chain is built from TRBV10-3 and TRBJ1-2; tentative D call: TRBD1 (6 bases). Per germline, CDR1 ENHRY and CDR2 SYGVKD. The CDR3 has 12 amino acids. CDR3 DNA: TGTGCCACCGGACAGTTGAACTATAGCTACACCTTC. This codes for CATGQLNYSYTF.

The table lists this clonotype with a count of one. The chain is built from TRBV18 and TRBJ2-5; TRBD1 matches 8 bases. Germline V gene sequence: CDR1 KGHSH, CDR2 LQKENI. The CDR3 is 15 residues long. Germline trimming cut 2 bases from V and 0 bases from J; bases unmatched to any gene: 2. DNA for the CDR3: TGTGCCAGCTCACCAGGGACAGGCAACCAAGAGACCCAGTACTTC. Protein: CASSPGTGNQETQYF.

The chain couples TRBV7-3 to TRBJ2-1; 10 nucleotides agree with TRBD2. Looked up from germline, CDR1 is SGHTA and CDR2 is FQGTGA. The CDR3 consists of 16 residues. With V trimmed by 1 base and J by 8 bases, 8 bases remained unmatched. The CDR3 DNA reads as TGTGCCAGCAGCTTAAATCGGCTAGCGGGAGTTGATGAGCAGTTCTTC. Its protein product is CASSLNRLAGVDEQFF. The full variable domain, completed using reference TRBV7-3 and TRBJ2-1, is GAGVSQTPSNKVTEKGKYVELRCDPISGHTALYWYRQSLGQGPEFLIYFQGTGAADDSGLPNDRFFAVRPEGSVSTLKIQRTERGDSAVYLCASSLNRLAGVDEQFFGPGTRLTVL.

This clonotype was recorded many times. The chain employs TRBV5-1 and TRBJ2-1, with D unresolved. This CDR3 contains 17 residues. Germline V gene lookup returns CDR1 SGHRS and CDR2 YFSETQ. Trimming shortened V by 4 bases and J by 7 bases, and 24 bases separated the two germline ends. As DNA, the CDR3 is TGCGCCAGCAGCCCATCTGTCGTGGGTTCGGGTAGGAATGAGCAGTTCTTC. Its translation is CASSPSVVGSGRNEQFF.

This clonotype was found many times. The chain recombines TRBV5-1 with TRBJ2-3; tentatively, D is TRBD1 (5 bases). The V and J ends lost 3 bases and 4 bases respectively, with 9 bases between them. The V gene's germline CDR1 is SGHRS and CDR2 YFSETQ. The CDR3 is 13 residues long. The CDR3 region is CASSSRVPDTQYF. In DNA, the CDR3 is TGCGCCAGCAGCTCCAGGGTCCCAGATACGCAGTATTTT.

There are a few counts of this clonotype. V gene TRBV20-1 combines with J gene TRBJ1-6, with D uncertain. The CDR3 is 16 residues long. V dropped 3 bases and J dropped 10 bases, with 22 bases sitting between them. The germline V gene has CDR1 DFQATT and CDR2 SNEGSKA (reference sequence). As DNA, the CDR3 is TGCAGTGCTAGCTTTGGCCTGGCGGGATCCATCTCACCCCTCCACTTT. Amino acid sequence: CSASFGLAGSISPLHF.

The J gene is TRBJ1-1, the V gene TRBV3-1, with D hard to call. Germline assignment: CDR1 LGHDT and CDR2 YNNKEL (reference sequence). V dropped 7 bases and J dropped 3 bases, with 12 bases sitting between them. The CDR3 totals 13 residues. The DNA of the CDR3 is TGTGCCAGCACCGCAGTCGGGGACACTGAAGCTTTCTTT. This codes for CASTAVGDTEAFF.

In DNA form, the CDR3 reads TGTGCCAGCAGCTTTTTTAGGGGGGAGACCTACAATGAGCAGTTCTTC. This gives the protein CASSFFRGETYNEQFF. The chain carries TRBV7-2 and TRBJ2-1; D tentatively fits TRBD1 or TRBD2 (6 bases each). The V end lost 3 bases, the J end lost 2 bases, and 14 bases lay between the germline ends. Germline CDR1 SGHTA, CDR2 FQGNSA. The CDR3 is 16 residues long.

The V gene is TRBV2, the J gene TRBJ2-7; TRBD1 matches at 7 bases. Trimming removed 7 bases from V and 2 bases from J; junction bases left unmatched: 14. The CDR3 contains 16 residues. The germline gives CDR1 SNHLY, CDR2 FYNNEI. The CDR3 here is CASNPHRGTNAYEQYF. The CDR3 bases are TGTGCCAGCAATCCCCACAGGGGAACGAACGCCTACGAGCAGTACTTC.

This clonotype was counted a few times. The chain is built from TRBV5-1 and TRBJ2-3; 9 nucleotides line up with TRBD2. Germline V gene data show CDR1 as SGHRS and CDR2 as YFSETQ. V lost 4 bases, J lost 2 bases, and 8 bases stayed unmatched. This CDR3 comprises 16 residues. The DNA of the CDR3 is TGCGCCAGCAGCCCACGCCTAGCGGGGAACACAGATACGCAGTATTTT. It yields the protein CASSPRLAGNTDTQYF.

The chain links TRBV25-1 to TRBJ2-1; 10 positions agree with TRBD1. The J segment lost 7 bases and the V segment lost 10 bases, leaving 4 bases of the junction unmatched. The CDR3 has 12 residues. The germline V gene encodes CDR1 MGHDK and CDR2 SYGVNS. This CDR3 is CATGQGGNEQFF. CDR3 sequence (DNA): TGTGCCACCGGACAGGGGGGAAATGAGCAGTTCTTC.

In this sample, this clonotype turned up many times. The chain recombines TRBV3-1 with TRBJ2-1; D not certain. CDR1 is LGHDT, CDR2 YNNKEL, per germline (reference sequence). V shed 4 bases and J shed 0 bases, with 7 bases lying between them. The CDR3 contains 14 residues. The CDR3 reads CASSLAISYNEQFF. The CDR3 nucleotides are TGTGCCAGCAGCCTGGCGATCTCCTACAATGAGCAGTTCTTC.

The sample holds many counts of this clonotype. The rearrangement links TRBV28 to TRBJ1-6, with a weak D call TRBD1 (6 bases). The V end was cut by 5 bases, the J end by 7 bases, with 15 bases between. The germline V gene encodes CDR1 MDHEN and CDR2 SYDVKM. The CDR3 extends over 15 amino acids. The CDR3 spells CASSRTTGLNSPLHF. DNA of the CDR3: TGTGCCAGCAGTCGGACTACAGGGTTAAATTCACCCCTCCACTTT.

This clonotype was seen a handful of times. The CDR3 DNA sequence: TGTGCCAGTAGGTGGGGGCAAACAGATACGCAGTATTTT. It codes for CASRWGQTDTQYF. This chain connects TRBV19 to TRBJ2-3; a weak D match, TRBD1 (6 bases). The length of the CDR3 is 13 residues. Germline loops: CDR1 LNHDA, CDR2 SQIVND (reference sequence). Trimming stripped 6 bases from V and 3 bases from J, with 10 bases between.

In its sample, this clonotype was seen many times. This chain connects TRBV6-4 to TRBJ2-1, with D hard to call. Trimming removed 10 bases at V and 2 bases at J, with 12 bases between. There are 13 residues in the CDR3. The germline CDR1 and CDR2 sequences are MRHNA and SNTAGT. CDR3 region: CAIRRSPYNEQFF. The CDR3 DNA follows: TGTGCCATAAGAAGGAGTCCCTACAATGAGCAGTTCTTC.

The genes are TRBV12-3 or TRBV12-4 and TRBJ2-1, with a tentative D call TRBD2 (6 bases). V was trimmed by 10 bases and J by 1 base, leaving 23 bases between them. The CDR3 length is 17 residues. CDR3 coding DNA: TGTGCCAACAGATCCTGGGACTTCCGCAGGTCCTACAATGAGCAGTTCTTC. Translating it yields CANRSWDFRRSYNEQFF.

This clonotype was seen many times. V usage is TRBV12-3 or TRBV12-4 and J usage is TRBJ2-3; 15 bases map to TRBD2. The CDR3 consists of 17 residues. With V trimmed by 7 bases and J by 4 bases, 9 bases remained unmatched. CDR3 loop: CASITRGLAGGSDTQYF. The CDR3 DNA sequence: TGTGCCAGCATCACCCGGGGACTAGCGGGAGGTTCAGATACGCAGTATTTT.

V gene TRBV19 combines with J gene TRBJ2-7, with D tentatively TRBD1 or TRBD2 (5 bases each). The V and J ends lost 5 bases and 0 bases respectively, with 11 bases between them. The CDR3 consists of 14 residues. The V gene's germline CDR1 is LNHDA and CDR2 SQIVND (reference sequence). The CDR3 reads CASSWDGSSYEQYF. DNA of the CDR3: TGTGCCAGTAGTTGGGACGGCAGCTCCTACGAGCAGTACTTC.

This clonotype was picked up a small number of times. This chain links TRBV7-8 with TRBJ2-3; TRBD2 matches at 8 bases. Per germline, CDR1 SGHVS and CDR2 FQNEAQ. This CDR3 contains 15 residues. V shed 3 bases and J 2 bases; nucleotides not matched to a gene: 4. The CDR3 here is CASSFLAGTTDTQYF. CDR3 DNA: TGTGCCAGCAGCTTTTTAGCGGGGACCACAGATACGCAGTATTTT.

This clonotype was seen a few times. The chain carries TRBV12-3 or TRBV12-4 and TRBJ1-1; D may be TRBD1 (6 bases). CDR3 length: 13 residues. The V gene lost 5 bases and the J gene lost 11 bases, with 18 bases spanning the gap. The CDR3 DNA reads TGTGCCAGCAGTCTAAACAGGGATACGACGGCTTTCTTT. Its translation: CASSLNRDTTAFF.

The gene calls are TRBV5-1 and TRBJ2-5; 14 bases are a match to TRBD2. This CDR3 is built from 17 residues. From germline, CDR1 is SGHRS and CDR2 YFSETQ. The V and J ends lost 4 bases and 2 bases, in that order; junction bases with no gene match: 7. The CDR3 spells CASSRGLAGDQQETQYF. The CDR3 DNA sequence: TGCGCCAGCAGCAGGGGACTAGCGGGAGATCAACAAGAGACCCAGTACTTC.

The sample holds many counts of this clonotype. This chain joins TRBV3-1 and TRBJ1-1, with D uncertain. Germline-derived CDR1 and CDR2 are LGHDT and YNNKEL (reference sequence). This CDR3 comprises 13 residues. Trimming shortened V by 2 bases and J by 4 bases, and 8 bases separated the two germline ends. CDR3 amino acids: CASSQPEGTEAFF. DNA of the CDR3: TGTGCCAGCAGCCAACCAGAGGGCACTGAAGCTTTCTTT. The variable domain in full, with the rest retrieved from reference TRBV3-1 and TRBJ1-1, is DTAVSQTPKYLVTQMGNDKSIKCEQNLGHDTMYWYKQDSKKFLKIMFSYNNKELIINETVPNRFSPKSPDKAHLNLHINSLELGDSAVYFCASSQPEGTEAFFGQGTRLTVV.